This is a list of T cell receptor beta chains from one sample in a study of cytotoxic CD8 clonotypes in ibrutinib-treated CLL. TCRdb's table, derived via immunoSEQ multiplex PCR, lists solely in-frame clones and lacks some. The data show about 300,000 clones, 67% seen once. Sequencing was performed on PBMCs, taken after 36 months of ibrutinib treatment. These receptors were taken from a human donor with chronic lymphocytic leukemia. CDR3s include the opening cysteine and the closing phenylalanine or tryptophan. A D gene is named only where the DNA matches it firmly. A row's size may be missing; if present it is once, few, many or a size class.

d_gene	v_gene	abundance	j_gene	CDR3nt	CDR3aa
NA	TRBV6-1	few	TRBJ2-7	TGTGCCAGCAGTGTTAGGGAGATCTCCTACGAGCAGTACTTC	CASSVREISYEQYF
TRBD1	TRBV4-1	NA	TRBJ1-2	TGCGCCAGCAGCCAAGATCCCCTCACAGGGGAAAATTCAGGCTATGGCTACACCTTC	CASSQDPLTGENSGYGYTF
NA	TRBV29-1	NA	TRBJ1-4	TGCAGCACTTCATCGGGGGAAAAACTGTTTTTT	CSTSSGEKLFF
TRBD1	TRBV4-1	NA	TRBJ1-2	TGCGCCAGCAGCCAAGGGGCAGGGGGCGATGGCTACACCTTC	CASSQGAGGDGYTF
TRBD2	TRBV6-6	NA	TRBJ2-3	TGTGCCAGCAGTTCCCCAGCGGGGGGCCGCACAGATACGCAGTATTTT	CASSSPAGGRTDTQYF
NA	TRBV11-2	NA	TRBJ2-2	TGTGCCAGCAGCTTAGAGCCGGATACCGGGGAGCTGTTTTTT	CASSLEPDTGELFF
NA	TRBV2	few	TRBJ1-5	TGTGCCAGCATGGGTCGCCCCAATCAGCCCCAGCATTTT	CASMGRPNQPQHF
NA	TRBV9	few	TRBJ1-2	TGTGCCAGTAGACCAGGTTTTGGCTACACCTTC	CASRPGFGYTF
NA	TRBV28	few	TRBJ1-2	TGTGCCAGCAGTCCGGGACGGATCTATGGCTACACCTTC	CASSPGRIYGYTF
TRBD1	TRBV2	NA	TRBJ1-3	TGTGCCAGCAGCGAACAGGGGAGCTCTGGAAACACCATATATTTT	CASSEQGSSGNTIYF
NA	TRBV7-9	few	TRBJ1-2	TGTGCCAGCAGCTCAGGGTTCTTAGACACCTTC	CASSSGFLDTF
TRBD1	TRBV5-1	NA	TRBJ2-4	TGCGCCAGCAGCTCCCGGACAGGGTGGGCCAAAAACATTCAGTACTTC	CASSSRTGWAKNIQYF
NA	TRBV5-1	NA	TRBJ1-5	TGCGCCAGCAGCTTGGGGGATCATAGCAATCAGCCCCAGCATTTT	CASSLGDHSNQPQHF
TRBD1	TRBV5-1	NA	TRBJ1-1	TGCGCCAGCAGCTCCTGGGCAGGGGGCCATGCCATGAACACTGAAGCTTTCTTT	CASSSWAGGHAMNTEAFF
NA	TRBV6-5	few	TRBJ2-5	TGTGCCAGCAGTTTCACAGGGTACCAAGAGACCCAGTACTTC	CASSFTGYQETQYF
NA	TRBV11-2	few	TRBJ2-1	TGTGCCAGCAGCTTAGCGTCCTACAATGAGCAGTTCTTC	CASSLASYNEQFF
TRBD1	TRBV5-8	NA	TRBJ1-1	TGTGCCAGCACCACCGATCGACAGGGAGGAAGGAACACTGAAGCTTTCTTT	CASTTDRQGGRNTEAFF
NA	TRBV27	NA	TRBJ2-7	TGTGCCAGCAGGGACGGCGGGACCCGGGACGAGCAGTACTTC	CASRDGGTRDEQYF
TRBD1	TRBV7-9	NA	TRBJ1-2	TGTGCCAGCATAAAGAACCGGGACAGGGGGCCATATGGCTACACCTTC	CASIKNRDRGPYGYTF
NA	TRBV7-2	few	TRBJ2-7	TGTGCCAGCAGCCCAGGGCGGGACTACGAGCAGTACTTC	CASSPGRDYEQYF
TRBD1	TRBV28	NA	TRBJ2-7	TGTGCCAGCAGTGCCACAGGGGACGAGCAGTACTTC	CASSATGDEQYF
NA	TRBV5-1	NA	TRBJ2-2	TGCGCCAGCAGCTTACCCGGGACCGTTTACACCGGGGAGCTGTTTTTT	CASSLPGTVYTGELFF